The source of this T cell receptor beta chain is a study of blood T cells in healthy people across ages. With a J-beta primer mix and a sample-barcoded 5' primer, a second PCR ran roughly 6 to 11 cycles. MiXCR, run by TCRdb on the 5' RACE reads, gives a single entry per CDR3 protein. The data show 650,000 to 700,000 distinct CDR3 sequences, 52% seen once. Germline V lookup: CDR1 SGDLS, CDR2 YYNGEE. The CDR3 is made up of 16 amino acids. Trimming cost V 2 bases and J 2 bases, with 15 bases left between them. This clonotype has ten or more counts. Antigen specificity is unknown. Broader study findings: When set beside aged donors, long-lived donors presented more naive CD4+ cells and higher diversity.

Total RNA, at least 5 micrograms per sample, was extracted from PBMCs. This clonotype originated in a woman older than 75 in good health. This chain uses TRBV9 with TRBJ2-3, with D perhaps matching TRBD2 (6 bases). Sequenced sample: blood. CDR3 coding DNA: TGTGCCAGCAGCGTTTATAGCGGAGTAAACACAGATACGCAGTATTTT. Translated, it gives CASSVYSGVNTDTQYF.